This T cell receptor (beta chain) came from a study of blood T cell repertoires in COVID-19. Participants reported their clinical history, and cohort assignment relied on those reports. Clones were sequenced by immunoSEQ multiplex PCR, and TCRdb holds only the in-frame ones, with some missing. The sample carries under 400,000 clones, 87% recorded once. V shed 0 bases, J shed 1 base, and the junction held 4 bases outside the gene matches. The germline V gene has CDR1 SGHRS and CDR2 YFSETQ. CDR3 size: 16 residues. The sequenced material came from PBMCs or T cells enriched from blood (not recorded which). This receptor was taken from a man in his forties in a cohort exposed to, infected with or recovered from COVID-19 (not recorded which). This chain links TRBV5-1 with TRBJ2-3, with 8 positions matching TRBD2. The CDR3 sequence is CASSLASGSGTDTQYF. CDR3 sequence (DNA): TGCGCCAGCAGCTTGGCAAGCGGGAGTGGCACAGATACGCAGTATTTT.